This T cell receptor beta chain was found in a study of T-cell reconstitution after alpha-beta-depleted transplantation in children. This clonotype appeared a few times. This CDR3 spans 15 amino acids. Trimming pared 2 bases from V and 8 bases from J, leaving 16 bases between. Preparation of the TCRbeta library involved a method that used unique molecular identifiers. TCRdb fed the PCR reads into MiXCR, producing one record per CDR3 protein. Among about 500,000 distinct CDR3 sequences listed, approximately 29% were seen once. The source of this sequence is a human donor who donated a stem cell graft to a child with aplastic anemia. V is TRBV12-3 or TRBV12-4 and J is TRBJ2-1, with D hard to call. The source material was PBMCs from the stem cell graft donor, sampled from the stem cell graft. The CDR3, as DNA: TGTGCCAGCAGTTTAAAGCGCCTCGAGAGACATGAGCAGTTCTTC. It yields the protein CASSLKRLERHEQFF.